The 21 T cell receptor beta chains listed next were all sequenced from one sample in a study of brain T cells in children with intractable seizures. Sequencing was limited to surgery cases with top T cell transcript signatures in brain tissue. Using immunoSEQ multiplex PCR, the repertoire was profiled, and TCRdb retains in-frame clones only, with some absent. The data show 7,500 to 9,000 clones, less than 70% seen once. Source: resected brain tissue, taken at surgery. Receptor source: a girl aged 2 to 10 with tuberous sclerosis and intractable seizures.

This clone was seen a handful of times. The V and J genes are TRBV9 and TRBJ1-2; 9 positions match TRBD1. The CDR3 consists of 14 residues. CDR1 is SGDLS, CDR2 YYNGEE, per germline. The V gene end was trimmed by 4 bases and the J gene end by 2 bases; junction bases not matched to a gene: 3. CDR3 region: CASSPGQGNYGYTF. The CDR3 DNA reads TGTGCCAGCAGCCCCGGACAGGGGAACTATGGCTACACCTTC.

This clone was counted only a few times. This chain links TRBV6-1 with TRBJ1-6; TRBD1 is a possible D gene (5 bases). Germline-derived CDR1 and CDR2 are MNHNS and SASEGT. CDR3 length equals 17 residues. Trimming removed 2 bases at V and 0 bases at J, with 11 bases between. The CDR3 spells CASSELTGFSYNSPLHF. The CDR3 coding sequence is TGTGCCAGCAGTGAATTAACAGGCTTCTCCTATAATTCACCCCTCCACTTT.

The CDR3 DNA reads TGTGCCAGCAGTACGACACCCACCGAGGGGCAGTACGTC. It is translated as CASSTTPTEGQYV. V gene TRBV2 combines with J gene TRBJ2-7, with a tentative D call TRBD2 (5 bases). Germline values: CDR1 SNHLY, CDR2 FYNNEI. Trimming shortened V by 5 bases and J by 9 bases, and 17 bases separated the two germline ends. The CDR3 is 13 amino acids.

There are a few counts of this clone. The chain links TRBV7-2 to TRBJ2-1; perhaps TRBD2 as D (6 bases). This CDR3 has 14 amino acids. Germline assignment: CDR1 SGHTA and CDR2 FQGNSA. The V end was cut by 1 base, the J end by 3 bases, with 7 bases between. The CDR3 nucleotides are TGTGCCAGCAGCTTAGTGCGGGACTACAATGAGCAGTTCTTC. Translating gives CASSLVRDYNEQFF.

The V call is TRBV18, the J call TRBJ2-5; TRBD2 agrees at 9 bases. V shed 0 bases and J 3 bases; nucleotides not matched to a gene: 11. The V gene's germline CDR1 is KGHSH and CDR2 LQKENI. CDR3 length equals 18 residues. The CDR3 protein is CASSPPSGTSSRKETQYF. As DNA, the CDR3 is TGTGCCAGCTCACCACCGAGTGGGACTAGCTCGCGTAAAGAGACCCAGTACTTC.

This clone was observed a single time. This sequence joins TRBV2 and TRBJ1-4; no clear D gene. Trimming removed 7 bases from V and 6 bases from J, with 15 bases in between. Germline values: CDR1 SNHLY, CDR2 FYNNEI. The CDR3 extends over 14 amino acids. CDR3 coding DNA: TGTGCCAGCAAGGGTGGAGTCCGGGATGAAAAACTGTTTTTT. Residues: CASKGGVRDEKLFF.

This clone was picked up a small number of times. The genes are TRBV10-3 and TRBJ2-5; 9 nucleotides align to TRBD2. This CDR3 has 14 amino acids. Germline V gives CDR1 ENHRY, CDR2 SYGVKD. Trimming at V came to 0 bases and at J to 4 bases, leaving 0 bases not matched to a gene. CDR3 nucleotide sequence: TGTGCCATCAGTGAGTCTAGCGGGGGAGAGACCCAGTACTTC. Amino acid sequence: CAISESSGGETQYF.

This sequence joins TRBV29-1 and TRBJ1-1, with unresolved D. The CDR3 runs to 13 residues. CDR1 is SQVTM, CDR2 ANQGSEA, per germline. V lost 2 bases to trimming and J lost 3 bases, with 10 bases between them. CDR3 nucleotides: TGCAGCGTTGAATGGCGGCTCCACACTGAAGCTTTCTTT. This sequence encodes CSVEWRLHTEAFF.

This CDR3 reads CASSQVPSGGKETQYF. In DNA, the CDR3 is TGCGCCAGCAGCCAAGTCCCCAGCGGGGGGAAAGAGACCCAGTACTTC. The chain has TRBV4-1 and TRBJ2-5; the match to TRBD2 covers 9 bases. Germline values: CDR1 MGHRA, CDR2 YSYEKL. Trimming removed 1 base from V and 3 bases from J; junction bases left unmatched: 6. The CDR3 runs 16 residues.

The gene calls are TRBV6-5 and TRBJ1-1; no firm D call. Germline V gene sequence: CDR1 MNHEY, CDR2 SVGAGI. Trimming took off 7 bases at V and 3 bases at J, with 15 bases between the two ends. The CDR3 has 14 residues. The DNA of the CDR3 is TGTGCCAGCACTAAAATCGGGAGGGACACTGAAGCTTTCTTT. It encodes CASTKIGRDTEAFF.

CDR3 sequence (DNA): TGTGCCACCAGTACTGGGGCAGGGAGGACTGAAGCTTTCTTT. Protein product: CATSTGAGRTEAFF. The chain couples TRBV24-1 to TRBJ1-1; weak D call: TRBD1 (5 bases). CDR1 KGHDR and CDR2 SFDVKD come from the germline V gene. The CDR3 runs to 14 residues. Trimming cost V 6 bases and J 5 bases, with 15 bases left between them.

The gene calls are TRBV2 and TRBJ2-3; D possibly corresponds to TRBD1 (5 bases). CDR1 is SNHLY and CDR2 is FYNNEI in the germline V gene. The V gene lost 11 bases and the J gene lost 0 bases, with 12 bases spanning the gap. CDR3 length: 13 residues. For the CDR3, the DNA is TGTGCCTGTCACAGGCTGAGCACAGATACGCAGTATTTT. Encoded protein: CACHRLSTDTQYF.

Note on this clone: A much larger clone lies a single base off, so this may be a read error. The rearrangement joins TRBV7-9 to TRBJ1-1; no reliable D call. V was clipped by 1 base and J by 0 bases, with 3 bases between them. The germline V gene encodes CDR1 SEHNR and CDR2 FQNEAQ (reference sequence). The CDR3 spans 13 residues. For the CDR3, the DNA is TGTGCCAGCAGCTTAGACATGAACACTGAAGCTTTCTTT. Amino acid sequence: CASSLDMNTEAFF. Full variable domain (missing parts from reference TRBV7-9 and TRBJ1-1): DTGVSQNPRHKITKRGQNVTFRCDPISEHNRLYWYRQTLGQGPEFLTYFQNEAQLEKSRLLSDRFSAERPKGSFSTLEIQRTEQGDSAMYLCASSLDMNTEAFFGQGTRLTVV.

This clone came up a few times. The rearrangement links TRBV9 to TRBJ2-2; D may correspond to TRBD1 or TRBD2 (5 bases each). With 0 bases removed from V and 4 bases from J, the gap between germline ends came to 10 bases. Germline assignment: CDR1 SGDLS and CDR2 YYNGEE. There are 15 residues in the CDR3. CDR3 nucleotides: TGTGCCAGCAGCGTAGAGAGGGGTAGCACCGGGGAGCTGTTTTTT. It codes for CASSVERGSTGELFF.

This clone is a singleton in its sample. The chain joins TRBV29-1 to TRBJ1-4, with 10 bases lining up with TRBD1. Per the germline V gene, CDR1 is SQVTM and CDR2 is ANQGSEA. The CDR3 loop spans 16 amino acids. J was trimmed by 4 bases and V by 8 bases; bases with no gene match: 13. As DNA, the CDR3 is TGCAGCACCGACGTAGACAGGGGGCAAGGTAATGAAAAACTGTTTTTT. This codes for CSTDVDRGQGNEKLFF.

This clone has only a few counts. One junction end disagrees with the germline gene, perhaps due to a read error. The chain joins TRBV11-2 to TRBJ2-3; 10 bases map to TRBD2. The CDR3 covers 15 residues. Germline V lookup: CDR1 SGHAT, CDR2 FQNNGV. CDR3 coding DNA: TGTGCCAGCATCTTACTAGCGGGGTCTAAAGATACGCAGTATTTT. Protein product: CASILLAGSKDTQYF.

The chain uses TRBV7-2 and TRBJ1-2; 8 nucleotides align to TRBD1. This CDR3 contains 15 residues. With 0 bases clipped from V and 4 bases from J, the junction kept 4 bases outside the gene matches. Germline loops: CDR1 SGHTA, CDR2 FQGNSA. The CDR3 is CASSLADRALYGYTF. CDR3 nucleotide sequence: TGTGCCAGCAGCTTAGCGGACAGGGCTCTCTATGGCTACACCTTC.

The V gene is TRBV12-3 or TRBV12-4, the J gene TRBJ2-5, with TRBD1 as a possible D gene (5 bases). V was clipped by 3 bases and J by 5 bases, with 10 bases between them. CDR3 length equals 13 residues. CDR3 sequence: CASSFQGRETQYF. The CDR3, as DNA: TGTGCCAGCAGTTTCCAGGGTAGGGAGACCCAGTACTTC.

This clone was seen only once. The chain carries TRBV6-5 and TRBJ2-5; D perhaps matches TRBD1 (6 bases). Trimming removed 5 bases from V and 5 bases from J, with 12 bases in between. Germline V gene sequence: CDR1 MNHEY, CDR2 SVGAGI. The CDR3 spans 13 residues. The CDR3 bases are TGTGCCAGCAGTACAGGGAATAGGGAGACCCAGTACTTC. It specifies CASSTGNRETQYF.

This rearrangement joins TRBV6-5 to TRBJ2-2; 11 nucleotides agree with TRBD2. The CDR3 is 14 residues long. The V and J ends lost 6 bases and 6 bases, in that order; junction bases with no gene match: 3. Germline loops: CDR1 MNHEY, CDR2 SVGAGI. CDR3 in amino acids: CASRGSGGAGELFF. The CDR3 nucleotides are TGTGCCAGCAGAGGTAGCGGGGGGGCCGGGGAGCTGTTTTTT.

This sequence joins TRBV5-6 and TRBJ2-5, with D possibly matching TRBD2 (6 bases). Trimming left V 2 bases short and J 2 bases short, with 13 bases between. Germline V CDR1 and CDR2: SGHDT, YYEEEE. The CDR3 contains 15 residues. CDR3 residues: CASSFPSEGQETQYF. CDR3 bases: TGTGCCAGCAGCTTTCCTAGCGAGGGACAAGAGACCCAGTACTTC.